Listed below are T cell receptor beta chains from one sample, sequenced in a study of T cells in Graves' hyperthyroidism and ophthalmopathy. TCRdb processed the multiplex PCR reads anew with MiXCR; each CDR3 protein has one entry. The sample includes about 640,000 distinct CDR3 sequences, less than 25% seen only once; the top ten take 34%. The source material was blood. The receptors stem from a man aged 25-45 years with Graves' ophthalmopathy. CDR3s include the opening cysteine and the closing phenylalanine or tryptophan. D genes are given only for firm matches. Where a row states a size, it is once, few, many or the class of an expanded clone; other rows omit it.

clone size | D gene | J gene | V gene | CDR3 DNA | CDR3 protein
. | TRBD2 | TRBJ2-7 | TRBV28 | TGTGCCAGCAGTTTACGTAGCGGGAGCCACGAGCAGTACTTC | CASSLRSGSHEQYF
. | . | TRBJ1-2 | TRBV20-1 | TGCAGTGCTATACTAGGGACACTCTATGGCTACACCTTC | CSAILGTLYGYTF
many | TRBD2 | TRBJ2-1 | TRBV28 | TGTGCCAGCAGATCGATTAGCGGGAGGCCCGACTACAATGAGCAGTTCTTC | CASRSISGRPDYNEQFF
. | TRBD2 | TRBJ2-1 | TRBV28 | TGTGCCAGCAGCCAACCTCTACTAGCGGGACCCAATGAGCAGTTCTTC | CASSQPLLAGPNEQFF
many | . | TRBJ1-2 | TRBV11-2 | TGTGCCAGCAGCCGCAGGACAGACTCAAATGGCTACACCTTC | CASSRRTDSNGYTF
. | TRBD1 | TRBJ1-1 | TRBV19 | TGTGCCAGTAGTGTTGGGACAGGGACAAGCACTGAAGCTTTCTTT | CASSVGTGTSTEAFF
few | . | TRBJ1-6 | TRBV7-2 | TGTGCCAGCAGCTATGGACAGTATAATTCACCCCTCCACTTT | CASSYGQYNSPLHF
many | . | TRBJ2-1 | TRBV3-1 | TGTGCCAGCAGCCAAGGACTCCCCAATGAGCAGTTCTTC | CASSQGLPNEQFF
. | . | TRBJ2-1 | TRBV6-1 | TGTGCCAGCAGTAACGACGGTAGCTCCTACAATGAGCAGTTCTTC | CASSNDGSSYNEQFF
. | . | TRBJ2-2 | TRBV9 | TGTGCCAGCAGCCCCAGAGTTTTGGGCGCGAACACCGGGGAGCTGTTTTTT | CASSPRVLGANTGELFF
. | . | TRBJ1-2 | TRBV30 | TGTGCCTGGAGTGTACGCGGGAAGTCCTATGGCTACACCTTC | CAWSVRGKSYGYTF
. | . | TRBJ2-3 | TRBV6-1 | TGTGCCAGCAGCCCACGGGGAGACGGCACAGATACGCAGTATTTT | CASSPRGDGTDTQYF
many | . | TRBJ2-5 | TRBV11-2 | TGTGCCAGCAGCGAGCCCGGGCCAAGGGCAGAGACCCAGTACTTC | CASSEPGPRAETQYF
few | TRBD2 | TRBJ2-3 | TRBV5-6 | TGTGCCAGCAGCTCCGCTAGCGGGAGGCATACGCAGTATTTT | CASSSASGRHTQYF
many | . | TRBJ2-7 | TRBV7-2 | TGTGCCAGCAGCCCAAACCCGGGGGCTGGTAACTACGAGCAGTACTTC | CASSPNPGAGNYEQYF
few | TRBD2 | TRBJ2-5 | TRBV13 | TGTGCCAGCAGCATGCTAGCGGGAGAGGAGTCGGGCCAAGAGACCCAGTACTTC | CASSMLAGEESGQETQYF
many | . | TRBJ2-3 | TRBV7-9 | TGTGCCAGCAGCAACGGGGGCGCGGGGGATACGCAGTATTTT | CASSNGGAGDTQYF
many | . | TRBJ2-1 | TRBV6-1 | TGTGCCAGCAGTGAAGAGCTAGCCTTCAGCTCCTACAATGAGCAGTTCTTC | CASSEELAFSSYNEQFF
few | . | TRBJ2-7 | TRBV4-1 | TGCGCCAGCAGCCAAGCAACGGGAACCTACGAGCAGTACTTC | CASSQATGTYEQYF
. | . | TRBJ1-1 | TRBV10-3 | TGTGTCATCAGTACCGACAAGGGAAGAACTGAAGCTTTCTTT | CVISTDKGRTEAFF
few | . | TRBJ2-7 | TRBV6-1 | TGTGCCAGCAGCCGCACCCTGGACGGATCCTCCTACGAGCAGTACTTC | CASSRTLDGSSYEQYF
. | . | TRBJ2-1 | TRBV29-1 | TGCAGCGTTGAAGGCGGGCCTTACTCCTACAATGAGCAGTTCTTC | CSVEGGPYSYNEQFF
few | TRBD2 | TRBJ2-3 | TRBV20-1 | TGCAGTGCTAGAGATATGTTGACTAGCATCAACCCAGATACGCAGTATTTT | CSARDMLTSINPDTQYF
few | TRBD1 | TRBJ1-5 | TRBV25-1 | TGTGCCAGCAGTCAGACAGGGGCATATCAGCCCCAGCATTTT | CASSQTGAYQPQHF
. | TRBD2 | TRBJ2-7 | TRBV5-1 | TGCGTCAGCAGCCTCGGACTAGCGGGAGGACGCTACGAGCAGTACTTC | CVSSLGLAGGRYEQYF
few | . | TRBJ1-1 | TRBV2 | TGTGCCAGCAGTGAGGTAGGGTTTAGGGGTGAAGCTTTCTTT | CASSEVGFRGEAFF
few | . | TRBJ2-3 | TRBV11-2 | TGTGCCAGCAGCTTAAACCGGAGGGCCAGAACAGATACGCAGTATTTT | CASSLNRRARTDTQYF
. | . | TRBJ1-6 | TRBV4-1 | TGCGCCAGCAGCCAAGATTCGGGACTGCTAATCGTTTCACCCCTCCACTTT | CASSQDSGLLIVSPLHF
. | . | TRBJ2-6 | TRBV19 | TGTGCCAGTAGTATCCGGGTCAGCACCTCTGGGGCCAACGTCCTGACTTTC | CASSIRVSTSGANVLTF
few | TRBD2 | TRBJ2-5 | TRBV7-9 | TGTGCCAGCAGCTTAGCCGGTGTCGTACTAGCGGGAGAGACCCAGTACTTC | CASSLAGVVLAGETQYF
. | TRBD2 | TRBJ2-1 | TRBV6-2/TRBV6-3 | TGTGCCAGCAGTCCCGGACTAGCGGGAACCTACGAGCAGTTCTTC | CASSPGLAGTYEQFF
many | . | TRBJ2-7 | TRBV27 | TGTGCCAGCAGTCAGGGACGTCCCTCCTACGAGCAGTACTTC | CASSQGRPSYEQYF
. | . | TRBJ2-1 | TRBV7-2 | TGTGCCAGCAGCTTAGGTGCCATATACTACAATGAGCAGTTCTTC | CASSLGAIYYNEQFF
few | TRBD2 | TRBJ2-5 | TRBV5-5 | TGTGCCAGCGACGGTAGCGGGAGATCGGCCCAGTACTTC | CASDGSGRSAQYF
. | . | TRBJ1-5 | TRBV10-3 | TGTGCCATCAGTGACGCCAGGGTAAGCAATCAGCCCCAGCATTTT | CAISDARVSNQPQHF
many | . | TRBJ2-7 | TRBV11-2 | TGTGCCAGCAGCTTTGAATATGGGTCATTCTACGAGCAGTACTTC | CASSFEYGSFYEQYF
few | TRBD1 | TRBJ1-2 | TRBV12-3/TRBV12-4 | TGTGCCAGCAGGGGATTACAGGGGGGACTAGGCTATGGCTACACCTTC | CASRGLQGGLGYGYTF
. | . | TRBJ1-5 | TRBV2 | TGTGCCAGCCTATCCGACATGAGCAATCAGCCCCAGCATTTT | CASLSDMSNQPQHF
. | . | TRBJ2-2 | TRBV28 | TGTGCCAGCGGTAGAGGAGAGCGAGGCGGGGAGCTGTTTTTT | CASGRGERGGELFF
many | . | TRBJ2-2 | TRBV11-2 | TGTGCCAGCAGCTTAGCGGAGGGGGCGGTCGGGGAGCTGTTTTTT | CASSLAEGAVGELFF
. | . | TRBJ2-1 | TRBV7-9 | TGTGCCAGCAGCCTCCCCGGTGGCAGCGAGCAGTTCTTC | CASSLPGGSEQFF
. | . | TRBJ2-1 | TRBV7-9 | TGTGCCAGCACCCCACCGGAGGTCTCCTACAATGAGCAGTTCTTC | CASTPPEVSYNEQFF
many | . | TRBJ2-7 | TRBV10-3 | TGTGCCATCAGACCAGACAGGCCCAGCTCCTACGAGCAGTACTTC | CAIRPDRPSSYEQYF
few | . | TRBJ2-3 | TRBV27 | TGTGCCAGCACCAGAGTTGGGGGCCGCACAGATACGCAGTATTTT | CASTRVGGRTDTQYF
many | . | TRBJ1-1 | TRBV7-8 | TGTGCCAGCAGCTCTAGGGTAGGAAGCTTGATGAACACTGAAGCTTTCTTT | CASSSRVGSLMNTEAFF
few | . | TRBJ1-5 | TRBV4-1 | TGCGCCAGCAGCCAGACACCAGGATCGCCCCAGCATTTT | CASSQTPGSPQHF
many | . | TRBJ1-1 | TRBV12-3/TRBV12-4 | TGTGCCAGCGGACCCTGGCGGGTGGGGCTGAACACTGAAGCTTTCTTT | CASGPWRVGLNTEAFF
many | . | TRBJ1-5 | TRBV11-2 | TGTGCCAGCAGCTTAGGGGGTAACAATCAGCCCCAGCATTTT | CASSLGGNNQPQHF
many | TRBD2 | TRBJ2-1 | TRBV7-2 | TGTGCCAGCAGCATTCGTTCGATAGCGGGAGTAGGTAATGAGCAGTTCTTC | CASSIRSIAGVGNEQFF
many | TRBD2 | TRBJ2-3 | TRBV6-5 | TGTGCCAGCAGTTACGCGACTAGCGGCACAGATACGCAGTATTTT | CASSYATSGTDTQYF
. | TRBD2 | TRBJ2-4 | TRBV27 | TGTGCCAGCAGTTGGGGAAGACTAGCGGGAGGGCCACTAGCCAAAAACATTCAGTACTTC | CASSWGRLAGGPLAKNIQYF
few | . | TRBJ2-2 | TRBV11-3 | TGTGCCAGCAGCTTAGTGGGCGCAGGGCTTACCGGGGAGCTGTTTTTT | CASSLVGAGLTGELFF